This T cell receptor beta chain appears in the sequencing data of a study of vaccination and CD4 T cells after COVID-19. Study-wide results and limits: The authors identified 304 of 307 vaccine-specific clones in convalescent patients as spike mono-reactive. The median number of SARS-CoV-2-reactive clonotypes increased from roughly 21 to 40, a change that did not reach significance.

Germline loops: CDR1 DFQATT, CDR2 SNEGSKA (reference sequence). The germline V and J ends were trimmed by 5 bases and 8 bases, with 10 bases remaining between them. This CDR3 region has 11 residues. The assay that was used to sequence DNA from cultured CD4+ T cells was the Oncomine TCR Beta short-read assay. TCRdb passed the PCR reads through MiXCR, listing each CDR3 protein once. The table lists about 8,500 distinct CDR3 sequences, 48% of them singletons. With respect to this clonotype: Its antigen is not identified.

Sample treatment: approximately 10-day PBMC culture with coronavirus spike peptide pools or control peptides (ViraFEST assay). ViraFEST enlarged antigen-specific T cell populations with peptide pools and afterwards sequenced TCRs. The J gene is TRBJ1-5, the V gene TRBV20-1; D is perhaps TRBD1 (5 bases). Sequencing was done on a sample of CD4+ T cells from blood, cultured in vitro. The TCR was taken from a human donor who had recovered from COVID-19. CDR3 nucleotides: TGCAGTGCTGGCTCGGGGGAGCCCCAGCATTTT. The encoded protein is CSAGSGEPQHF.